This T cell receptor beta chain appears in the sequencing data of a study of STAT5B mutations in CD4+ large granular lymphocyte leukemia. This clone was seen a single time. As handled by the study authors: Putative leukemic clones, over 50 in all, each exceeded 5% of the repertoire. Libraries were prepared by immunoSEQ multiplex PCR; TCRdb keeps only in-frame clonotypes and omits some of them. The DNA gave D and trimming, while V, J and clone size come from that table. The sample has 9,800 or so clones; roughly 83% are singletons. CDR1 is SGHDN and CDR2 is FVKESK in the germline V gene. V was cut by 3 bases and J by 17 bases, with 16 bases left in between. The CDR3 runs to 12 residues.

The gene calls are TRBV14 and TRBJ1-4, with D perhaps matching TRBD1 (5 bases). The clonotype comes from a man in his sixties with CD4+ T-cell large granular lymphocyte leukemia. The sample comprised PBMCs. The CDR3 sequence: CASSQAGTSTFF. The CDR3 nucleotides are TGTGCCAGCAGCCAGGCCGGGACCTCGACATTTTTT.